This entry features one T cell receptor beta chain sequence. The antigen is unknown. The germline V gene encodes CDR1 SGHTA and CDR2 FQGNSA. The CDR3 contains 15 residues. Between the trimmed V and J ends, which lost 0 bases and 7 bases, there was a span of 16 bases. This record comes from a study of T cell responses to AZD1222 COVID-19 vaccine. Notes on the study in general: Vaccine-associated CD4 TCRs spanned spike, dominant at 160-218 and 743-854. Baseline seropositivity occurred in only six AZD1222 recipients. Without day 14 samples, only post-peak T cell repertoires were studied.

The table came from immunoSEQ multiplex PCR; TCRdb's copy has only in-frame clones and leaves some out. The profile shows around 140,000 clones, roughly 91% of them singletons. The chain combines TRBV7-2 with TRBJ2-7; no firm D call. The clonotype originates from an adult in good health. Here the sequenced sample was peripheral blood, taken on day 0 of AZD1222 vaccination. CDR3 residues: CASSLASPLGGEQYF. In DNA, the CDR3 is TGTGCCAGCAGCTTAGCTAGCCCGTTAGGTGGAGAGCAGTACTTC.